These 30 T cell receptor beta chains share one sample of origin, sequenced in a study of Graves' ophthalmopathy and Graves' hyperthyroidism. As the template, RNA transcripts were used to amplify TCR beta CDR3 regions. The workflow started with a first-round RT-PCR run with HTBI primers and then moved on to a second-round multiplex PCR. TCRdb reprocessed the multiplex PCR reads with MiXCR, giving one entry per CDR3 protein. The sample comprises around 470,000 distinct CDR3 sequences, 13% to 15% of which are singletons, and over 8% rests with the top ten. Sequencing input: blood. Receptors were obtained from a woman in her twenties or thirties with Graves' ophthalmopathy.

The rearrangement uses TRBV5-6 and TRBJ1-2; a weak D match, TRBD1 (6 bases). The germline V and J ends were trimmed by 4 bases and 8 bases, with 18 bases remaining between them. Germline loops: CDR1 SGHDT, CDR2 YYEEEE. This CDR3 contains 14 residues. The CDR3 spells CASSHDRLMRGYTF. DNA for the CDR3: TGTGCCAGCAGCCACGACAGGCTCATGAGGGGCTACACCTTC.

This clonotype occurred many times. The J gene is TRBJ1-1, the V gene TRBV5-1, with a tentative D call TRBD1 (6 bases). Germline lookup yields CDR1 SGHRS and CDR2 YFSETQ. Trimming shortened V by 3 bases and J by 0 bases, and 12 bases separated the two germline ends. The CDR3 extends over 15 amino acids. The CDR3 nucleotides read TGCGCCAGCAGCTCAGCGACAGGCCTGAACACTGAAGCTTTCTTT. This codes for CASSSATGLNTEAFF.

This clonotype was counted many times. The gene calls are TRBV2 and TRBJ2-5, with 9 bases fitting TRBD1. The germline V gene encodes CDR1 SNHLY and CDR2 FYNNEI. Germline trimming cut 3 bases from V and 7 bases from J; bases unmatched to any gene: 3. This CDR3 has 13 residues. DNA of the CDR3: TGTGCCAGCAGTGAGGACAGGGGTGGGACCCAGTACTTC. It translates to CASSEDRGGTQYF.

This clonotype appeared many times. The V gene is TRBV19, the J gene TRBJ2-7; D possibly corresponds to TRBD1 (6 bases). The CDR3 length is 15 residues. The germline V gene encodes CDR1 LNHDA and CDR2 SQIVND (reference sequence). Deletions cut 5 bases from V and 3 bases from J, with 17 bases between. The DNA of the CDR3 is TGTGCCAGTAGTGTGCAATCCCCGGGACACTACGAGCAGTACTTC. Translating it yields CASSVQSPGHYEQYF.

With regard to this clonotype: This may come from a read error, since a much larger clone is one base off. CDR3 sequence: CAISEDRGGQPQHF. CDR3 nucleotides: TGTGCCATCAGTGAGGACAGGGGAGGTCAGCCCCAGCATTTT. The gene calls are TRBV10-3 and TRBJ1-5; TRBD1 agrees at 8 bases. Germline-derived CDR1 and CDR2 are ENHRY and SYGVKD. After removal of 2 bases from V and 6 bases from J, the junction contained 3 bases not matched to a gene. The CDR3 runs 14 residues.

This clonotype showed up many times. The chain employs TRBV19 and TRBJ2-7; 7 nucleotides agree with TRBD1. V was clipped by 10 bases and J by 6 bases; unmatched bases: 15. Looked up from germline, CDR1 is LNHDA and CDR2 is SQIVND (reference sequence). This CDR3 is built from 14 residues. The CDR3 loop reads CAIKGASMPCEQYF. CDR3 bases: TGTGCCATTAAGGGGGCGAGTATGCCTTGCGAGCAGTACTTC.

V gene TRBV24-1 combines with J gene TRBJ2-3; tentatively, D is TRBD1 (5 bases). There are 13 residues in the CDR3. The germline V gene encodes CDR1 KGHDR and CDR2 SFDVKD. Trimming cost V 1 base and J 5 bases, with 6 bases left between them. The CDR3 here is CATSDFDRDTQYF. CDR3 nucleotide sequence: TGTGCCACCAGTGATTTCGACAGAGATACGCAGTATTTT.

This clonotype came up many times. The CDR3 region is CATSDSSEGAFF. In DNA, the CDR3 is TGTGCCACCAGTGATTCCTCTGAAGGAGCTTTCTTT. This chain joins TRBV24-1 and TRBJ1-1; D is uncertain. CDR3 length: 12 residues. V lost 2 bases to trimming and J lost 10 bases, with 10 bases between them. Germline assignment: CDR1 KGHDR and CDR2 SFDVKD.

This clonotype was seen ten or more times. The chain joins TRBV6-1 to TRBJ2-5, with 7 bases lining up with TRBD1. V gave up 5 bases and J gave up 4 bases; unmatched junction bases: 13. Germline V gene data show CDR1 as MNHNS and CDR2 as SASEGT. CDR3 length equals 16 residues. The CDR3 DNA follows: TGTGCCAGCAGTCCCTACCCGGACAGGCTGGGAGAGACCCAGTACTTC. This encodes CASSPYPDRLGETQYF.

CDR3 nucleotide sequence: TGTGCCAGCAGTTTTGCGGGAGGGCCGGGCGAGCAGTACTTC. Translated: CASSFAGGPGEQYF. The chain is built from TRBV27 and TRBJ2-7; the match to TRBD2 covers 9 bases. The CDR3 consists of 14 residues. Germline-derived CDR1 and CDR2 are MNHEY and SMNVEV (reference sequence). With V trimmed by 3 bases and J by 6 bases, 6 bases remained unmatched.

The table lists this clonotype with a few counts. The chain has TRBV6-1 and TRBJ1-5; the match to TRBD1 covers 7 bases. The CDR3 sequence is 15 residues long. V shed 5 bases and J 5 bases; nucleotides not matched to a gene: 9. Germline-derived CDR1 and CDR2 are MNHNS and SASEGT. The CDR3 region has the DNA TGTGCCAGCAGTCGCCCAAGACAGGGAGATCAGCCCCAGCATTTT. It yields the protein CASSRPRQGDQPQHF.

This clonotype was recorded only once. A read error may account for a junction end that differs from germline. CDR3 in DNA: TGTGCCAGCAGTCCGACAGTGTGGGACTATGGTTACACCTTC. Its protein is CASSPTVWDYGYTF. The genes are TRBV27 and TRBJ1-2, with D maybe TRBD1 (5 bases). Germline assignment: CDR1 MNHEY and CDR2 SMNVEV (reference sequence). The CDR3 has 14 residues.

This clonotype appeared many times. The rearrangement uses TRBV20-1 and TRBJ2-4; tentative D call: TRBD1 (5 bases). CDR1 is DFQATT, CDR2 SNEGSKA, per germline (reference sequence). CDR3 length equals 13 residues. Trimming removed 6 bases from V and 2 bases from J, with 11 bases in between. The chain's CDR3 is CSAQGVTKNIQYF. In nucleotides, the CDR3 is TGCAGTGCCCAGGGTGTGACCAAAAACATTCAGTACTTC.

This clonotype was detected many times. This chain's CDR3 is CASSAQGVVYEQYF. The CDR3 DNA follows: TGTGCCAGCAGTGCTCAGGGGGTTGTCTACGAGCAGTACTTC. V usage is TRBV2 and J usage is TRBJ2-7, with TRBD1 matching over 7 bases. CDR1 and CDR2 from the germline V gene are SNHLY and FYNNEI. Trimming cost V 4 bases and J 3 bases; bases outside gene matches: 6. This CDR3 is 14 amino acids long.

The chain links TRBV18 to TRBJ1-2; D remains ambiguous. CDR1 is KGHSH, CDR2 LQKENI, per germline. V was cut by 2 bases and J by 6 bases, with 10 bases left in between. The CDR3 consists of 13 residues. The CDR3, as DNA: TGTGCCAGCTCACCAAGCGGTGCGGATGGCTACACCTTC. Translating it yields CASSPSGADGYTF. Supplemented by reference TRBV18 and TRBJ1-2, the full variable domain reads NAGVMQNPRHLVRRRGQEARLRCSPMKGHSHVYWYRQLPEEGLKFMVYLQKENIIDESGMPKERFSAEFPKEGPSILRIQQVVRGDSAAYFCASSPSGADGYTFGSGTRLTVV.

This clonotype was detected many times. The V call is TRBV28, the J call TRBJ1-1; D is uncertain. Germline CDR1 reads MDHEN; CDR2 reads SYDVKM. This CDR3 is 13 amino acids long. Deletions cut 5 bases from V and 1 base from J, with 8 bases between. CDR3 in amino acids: CASSPPGNTEAFF. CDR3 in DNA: TGTGCCAGCAGTCCTCCCGGGAACACTGAAGCTTTCTTT.

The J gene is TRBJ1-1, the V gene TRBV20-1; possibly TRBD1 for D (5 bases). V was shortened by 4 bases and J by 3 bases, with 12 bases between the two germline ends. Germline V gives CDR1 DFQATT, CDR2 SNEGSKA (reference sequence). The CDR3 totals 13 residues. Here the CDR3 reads CSAIRREYTEAFF. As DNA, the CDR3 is TGCAGTGCTATCCGCAGGGAGTACACTGAAGCTTTCTTT.

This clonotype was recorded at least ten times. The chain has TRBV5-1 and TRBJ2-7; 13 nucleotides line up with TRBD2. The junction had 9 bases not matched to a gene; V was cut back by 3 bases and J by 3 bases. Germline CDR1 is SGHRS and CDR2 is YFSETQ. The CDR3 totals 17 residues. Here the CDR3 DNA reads TGCGCCAGCAGCTCGGAAGGACTAGCGGGAGCAGGCTACGAGCAGTACTTC. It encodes CASSSEGLAGAGYEQYF.

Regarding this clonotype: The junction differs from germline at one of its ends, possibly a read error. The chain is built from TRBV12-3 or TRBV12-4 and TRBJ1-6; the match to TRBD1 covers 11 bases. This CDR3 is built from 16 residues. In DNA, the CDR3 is TGTGCCAGCAGCGGACAGGGGGCGACAAGTAATTCACACCTCCACTTT. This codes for CASSGQGATSNSHLHF.

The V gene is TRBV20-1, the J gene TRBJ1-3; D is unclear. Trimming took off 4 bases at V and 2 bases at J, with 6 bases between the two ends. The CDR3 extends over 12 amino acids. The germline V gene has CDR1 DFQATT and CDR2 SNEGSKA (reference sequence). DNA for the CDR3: TGCAGTGCTATTCAGACTGGAAACACCATATATTTT. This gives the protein CSAIQTGNTIYF.

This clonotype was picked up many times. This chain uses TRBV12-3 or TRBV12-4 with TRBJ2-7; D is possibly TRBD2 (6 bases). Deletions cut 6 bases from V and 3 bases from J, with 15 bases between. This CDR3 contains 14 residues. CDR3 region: CASSDKGLFYEQYF. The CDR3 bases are TGTGCCAGCAGCGACAAGGGACTCTTCTACGAGCAGTACTTC.

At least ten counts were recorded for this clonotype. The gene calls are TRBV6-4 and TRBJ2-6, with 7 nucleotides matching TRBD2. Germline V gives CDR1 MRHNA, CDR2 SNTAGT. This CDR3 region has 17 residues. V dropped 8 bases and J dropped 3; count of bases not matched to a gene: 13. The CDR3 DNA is TGTGCCAGCGGAGACCCGGGGGGTAGCGATGGGGCCAACGTCCTGACTTTC. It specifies CASGDPGGSDGANVLTF.

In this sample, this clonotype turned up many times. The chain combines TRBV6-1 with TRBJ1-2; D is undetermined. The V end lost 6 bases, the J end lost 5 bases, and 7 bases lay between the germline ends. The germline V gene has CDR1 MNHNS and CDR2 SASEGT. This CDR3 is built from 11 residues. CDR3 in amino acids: CASSQGYGYTF. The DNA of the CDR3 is TGTGCCAGCAGCCAAGGGTATGGCTACACCTTC.

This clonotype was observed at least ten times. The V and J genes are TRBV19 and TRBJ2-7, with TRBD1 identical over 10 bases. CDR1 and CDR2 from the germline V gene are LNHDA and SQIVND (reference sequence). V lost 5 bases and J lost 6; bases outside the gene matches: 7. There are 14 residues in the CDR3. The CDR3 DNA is TGTGCCAGTAGTGTCCGGGACAGGGGCGGCGAGCAGTACTTC. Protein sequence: CASSVRDRGGEQYF.

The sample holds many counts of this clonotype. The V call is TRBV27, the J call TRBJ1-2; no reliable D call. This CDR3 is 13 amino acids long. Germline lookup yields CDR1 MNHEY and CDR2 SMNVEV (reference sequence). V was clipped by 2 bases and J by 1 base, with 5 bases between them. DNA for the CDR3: TGTGCCAGCAGTTTAAGTCTTAACTATGGCTACACCTTC. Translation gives CASSLSLNYGYTF.

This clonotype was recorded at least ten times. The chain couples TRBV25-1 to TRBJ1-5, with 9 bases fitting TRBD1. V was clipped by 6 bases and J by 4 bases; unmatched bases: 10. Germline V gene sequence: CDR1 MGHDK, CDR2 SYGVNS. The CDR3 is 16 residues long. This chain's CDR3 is CASSGTGTGTNQPQHF. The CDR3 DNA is TGTGCCAGCAGCGGGACCGGGACAGGGACAAATCAGCCCCAGCATTTT.

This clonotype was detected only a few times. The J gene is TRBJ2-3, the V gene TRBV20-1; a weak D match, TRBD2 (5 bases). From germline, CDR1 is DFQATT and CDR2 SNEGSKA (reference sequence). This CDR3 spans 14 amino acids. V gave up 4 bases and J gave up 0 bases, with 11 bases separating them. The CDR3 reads CSAMRAASTDTQYF. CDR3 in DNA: TGCAGTGCTATGAGAGCGGCTAGCACAGATACGCAGTATTTT.

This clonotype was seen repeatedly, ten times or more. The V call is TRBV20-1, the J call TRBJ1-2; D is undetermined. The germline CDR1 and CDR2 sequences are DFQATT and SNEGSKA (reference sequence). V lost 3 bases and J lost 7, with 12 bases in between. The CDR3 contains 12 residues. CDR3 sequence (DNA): TGCAGTGCTAGGGACGGTCTGAGTGGCTACACCTTC. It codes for CSARDGLSGYTF.

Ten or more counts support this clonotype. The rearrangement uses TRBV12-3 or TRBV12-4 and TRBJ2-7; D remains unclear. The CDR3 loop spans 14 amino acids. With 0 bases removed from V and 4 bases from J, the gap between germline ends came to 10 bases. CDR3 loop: CASSLAGSVYEQYF. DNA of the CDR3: TGTGCCAGCAGTTTAGCGGGTTCGGTTTACGAGCAGTACTTC.

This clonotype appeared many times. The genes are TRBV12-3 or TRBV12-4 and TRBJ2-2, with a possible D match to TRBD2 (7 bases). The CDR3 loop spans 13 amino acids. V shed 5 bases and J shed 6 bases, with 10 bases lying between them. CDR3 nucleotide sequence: TGTGCCAGCAGTCAAGGGGGGGCCGGGGAGCTGTTTTTT. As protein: CASSQGGAGELFF.